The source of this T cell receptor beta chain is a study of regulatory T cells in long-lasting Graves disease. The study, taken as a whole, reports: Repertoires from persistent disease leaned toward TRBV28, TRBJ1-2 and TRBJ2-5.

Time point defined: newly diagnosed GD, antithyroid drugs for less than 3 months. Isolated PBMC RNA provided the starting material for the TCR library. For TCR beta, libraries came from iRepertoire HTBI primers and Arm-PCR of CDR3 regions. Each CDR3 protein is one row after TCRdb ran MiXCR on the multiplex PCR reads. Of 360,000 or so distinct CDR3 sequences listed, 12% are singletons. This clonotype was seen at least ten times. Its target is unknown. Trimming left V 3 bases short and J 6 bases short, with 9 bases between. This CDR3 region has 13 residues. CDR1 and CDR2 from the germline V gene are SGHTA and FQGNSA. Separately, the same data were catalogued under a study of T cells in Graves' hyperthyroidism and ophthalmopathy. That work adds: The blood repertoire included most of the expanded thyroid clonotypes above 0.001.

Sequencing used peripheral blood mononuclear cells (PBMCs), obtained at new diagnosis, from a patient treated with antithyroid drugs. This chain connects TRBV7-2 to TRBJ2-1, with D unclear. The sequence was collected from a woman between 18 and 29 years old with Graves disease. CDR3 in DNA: TGTGCCAGCAGCTTCATGGTCACCAATGAGCAGTTCTTC. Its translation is CASSFMVTNEQFF.